The rows below give T cell receptor beta chains drawn from one sample of a study of T cell clones after liver transplantation. Clones were sequenced by immunoSEQ multiplex PCR, and TCRdb holds only the in-frame ones, with some missing. The sample carries approximately 70,000 clones, around 80% recorded once. This sample comprised CD4+ T cells from blood, obtained around 50 months after liver transplant. Receptors were obtained from a human patient who received a liver transplant. Part of the T cell pool may stem from the graft donor. Each CDR3 is given with its conserved first and last residue. D genes are given only for firm matches. Clone sizes are given selectively: once, few, many, or a class where the clone is expanded.

V gene: TRBV4-3
D gene: TRBD2
J gene: TRBJ2-7
clone size: NA
CDR3 protein: CASSQDGTSGRGEQYF
CDR3 DNA: TGCGCCAGCAGCCAGGACGGGACTAGCGGGAGGGGCGAGCAGTACTTC

V gene: TRBV6-5
D gene: NA
J gene: TRBJ1-2
clone size: NA
CDR3 protein: CASSYSGVGYTF
CDR3 DNA: TGTGCCAGCAGTTACTCAGGGGTCGGCTACACCTTC

V gene: TRBV11-2
D gene: NA
J gene: TRBJ2-3
clone size: NA
CDR3 protein: CASSLDRGTTDTQYF
CDR3 DNA: TGTGCCAGCAGCTTAGATCGCGGGACCACAGATACGCAGTATTTT

V gene: TRBV18
D gene: TRBD1
J gene: TRBJ2-4
clone size: few
CDR3 protein: CASSRSPGTGRQNIQYF
CDR3 DNA: TGTGCCAGCTCCCGAAGTCCCGGGACAGGTAGACAAAACATTCAGTACTTC

V gene: TRBV7-3
D gene: TRBD2
J gene: TRBJ2-3
clone size: NA
CDR3 protein: CASSPHQGSGVVSTQYF
CDR3 DNA: TGTGCCAGCAGCCCTCACCAGGGTAGCGGGGTTGTTAGTACGCAGTATTTT

V gene: TRBV27
D gene: TRBD1
J gene: TRBJ2-7
clone size: NA
CDR3 protein: CASSLLRGQSSYEQYF
CDR3 DNA: TGTGCCAGCAGTTTACTCAGGGGGCAAAGTTCCTACGAGCAGTACTTC

V gene: TRBV9
D gene: TRBD2
J gene: TRBJ2-7
clone size: NA
CDR3 protein: CASSVVGGASNEQYF
CDR3 DNA: TGTGCCAGCAGCGTAGTCGGGGGGGCCTCCAACGAGCAGTACTTC

V gene: TRBV6-5
D gene: TRBD1
J gene: TRBJ1-6
clone size: NA
CDR3 protein: CASSRWTGGNSPLHF
CDR3 DNA: TGTGCCAGCAGCCGATGGACAGGGGGGAATTCACCCCTCCACTTT

V gene: TRBV5-1
D gene: TRBD2
J gene: TRBJ2-1
clone size: NA
CDR3 protein: CASRKRGPDNEQFF
CDR3 DNA: TGCGCCAGCAGAAAGCGGGGGCCCGACAATGAGCAGTTCTTC

V gene: TRBV2
D gene: NA
J gene: TRBJ2-2
clone size: few
CDR3 protein: CASKVTGPGELFF
CDR3 DNA: TGTGCCAGCAAAGTTACGGGGCCCGGGGAGCTGTTTTTT